What follows are 24 T cell receptor beta chains derived from one specimen sequenced in a study of T cells in Graves' hyperthyroidism and ophthalmopathy. What was amplified from RNA transcripts were TCR beta CDR3 regions. An initial round of RT-PCR targeting the TCR CDR3 relied on the HTBI primer set. TCRdb passed the multiplex PCR reads through MiXCR, listing each CDR3 protein once. The profile covers more than 300,000 distinct CDR3 sequences, with about a sixth appearing a single time and 30% to 40% taken by the ten largest. The sequenced sample consisted of blood. Source of these receptors: a woman aged 25 to 45 with Graves' hyperthyroidism that later progressed to Graves' ophthalmopathy.

This clonotype was seen at least ten times. The rearrangement uses TRBV20-1 and TRBJ1-1; D is perhaps TRBD1 (6 bases). V gave up 3 bases and J gave up 2 bases, with 19 bases separating them. The CDR3 spans 16 residues. Germline V gives CDR1 DFQATT, CDR2 SNEGSKA (reference sequence). The CDR3 sequence: CSASLLRTEPNTEAFF. DNA for the CDR3: TGCAGTGCTAGCCTCTTAAGGACAGAGCCAAACACTGAAGCTTTCTTT.

The chain has TRBV7-8 and TRBJ2-2, with D hard to call. V lost 1 base, J lost 5 bases, and 11 bases lay in between. This CDR3 is built from 15 residues. In germline, CDR1 is SGHVS, CDR2 FQNEAQ. The CDR3 region has the DNA TGTGCCAGCAGCTTAGAAGTGGGTGGGACCGGGGAGCTGTTTTTT. Its protein is CASSLEVGGTGELFF.

This chain uses TRBV7-2 with TRBJ1-6; D unclear. Trimming took 1 base from V and 10 from J, leaving 5 bases between them. CDR1 is SGHTA and CDR2 is FQGNSA in the germline V gene. This CDR3 comprises 12 residues. The CDR3 DNA is TGTGCCAGCAGCTTAGGGAGATCACCCCTCCACTTT. This codes for CASSLGRSPLHF. The full variable domain, completed using reference TRBV7-2 and TRBJ1-6, is GAGVSQSPSNKVTEKGKDVELRCDPISGHTALYWYRQSLGQGLEFLIYFQGNSAPDKSGLPSDRFSAERTGGSVSTLTIQRTQQEDSAVYLCASSLGRSPLHFGNGTRLTVT.

There are many counts of this clonotype. The J gene is TRBJ1-2, the V gene TRBV7-9, with a tentative D call TRBD1 (5 bases). The CDR3 loop spans 16 amino acids. With 1 base removed from V and 0 bases from J, the gap between germline ends came to 12 bases. Per the germline V gene, CDR1 is SEHNR and CDR2 is FQNEAQ (reference sequence). CDR3 amino acids: CASSLVGAEANYGYTF. As DNA, the CDR3 is TGTGCCAGCAGCTTAGTAGGGGCAGAAGCTAACTATGGCTACACCTTC.

In this sample, this clonotype turned up a few times. A much larger clone lies a single base off, so this may be a read error. The CDR3 spells CAGSLFVLAGVDTQYF. The CDR3 nucleotides read TGTGCCGGCAGCTTATTCGTCCTAGCGGGAGTGGATACGCAGTATTTT. The V and J genes are TRBV11-2 and TRBJ2-3; TRBD2 agrees at 10 bases. The CDR3 consists of 16 residues. CDR1 SGHAT and CDR2 FQNNGV come from the germline V gene.

In its sample, this clonotype was seen many times. The chain employs TRBV29-1 and TRBJ2-3; D uncertain. The V end was cut by 3 bases, the J end by 6 bases, with 10 bases between. The CDR3 runs to 12 residues. CDR1 is SQVTM, CDR2 ANQGSEA, per germline. CDR3 nucleotide sequence: TGCAGCGTTGACGCAGGACGCGATACGCAGTATTTT. Translation gives CSVDAGRDTQYF.

This clonotype was seen repeatedly, ten times or more. The V and J genes are TRBV2 and TRBJ2-3, with 9 positions matching TRBD2. V trimming: 4 bases; J trimming: 0 bases; junction bases outside the gene matches: 14. Germline V lookup: CDR1 SNHLY, CDR2 FYNNEI. CDR3 length equals 19 residues. This chain's CDR3 is CASSVWLRLAGTSTDTQYF. CDR3 coding DNA: TGTGCCAGCAGTGTTTGGCTCAGGCTAGCGGGGACTAGCACAGATACGCAGTATTTT.

This clonotype was recorded at least ten times. The CDR3 here is CASSSLSGSAKNIQYF. In nucleotides, the CDR3 is TGTGCCAGCAGTTCCCTCAGCGGGAGTGCCAAAAACATTCAGTACTTC. The V call is TRBV27, the J call TRBJ2-4; 8 nucleotides align to TRBD2. Losses at the gene ends were 4 bases for V and 1 base for J; bases not matched to a gene: 6. Germline values: CDR1 MNHEY, CDR2 SMNVEV (reference sequence). The CDR3 loop spans 16 amino acids.

A few counts support this clonotype. This CDR3 reads CATKPRVGNTIYF. CDR3 nucleotide sequence: TGTGCCACGAAACCCAGGGTTGGAAACACCATATATTTT. The chain is built from TRBV28 and TRBJ1-3; D perhaps matches TRBD1 (5 bases). CDR1 is MDHEN and CDR2 is SYDVKM in the germline V gene. The CDR3 totals 13 residues. Trimming removed 10 bases at V and 3 bases at J, with 13 bases between.

There are many counts of this clonotype. The V and J genes are TRBV30 and TRBJ2-7, with D uncertain. Germline values: CDR1 GTSNPN, CDR2 SVGIG (reference sequence). The ends were cut back, 0 bases at V and 0 bases at J, with 6 bases in the middle. CDR3 length equals 13 residues. CDR3 sequence: CAWSVPNSYEQYF. The CDR3 DNA reads as TGTGCCTGGAGTGTACCTAACTCCTACGAGCAGTACTTC.

This clonotype was recorded many times. The chain joins TRBV5-1 to TRBJ2-5, with D perhaps matching TRBD2 (6 bases). CDR1 and CDR2 (germline): SGHRS, YFSETQ. This CDR3 is 16 amino acids long. The germline V and J ends were trimmed by 1 base and 3 bases, with 16 bases remaining between them. This CDR3 is CASSLLGGTLKETQYF. DNA for the CDR3: TGCGCCAGCAGCTTGTTAGGAGGGACGTTGAAAGAGACCCAGTACTTC.

V and J are TRBV6-2 or TRBV6-3 and TRBJ2-2, with D tentatively TRBD2 (5 bases). The CDR3 is 13 amino acids. Germline CDR1 reads MNHEY; CDR2 reads SVGEGT. V shed 6 bases and J shed 2 bases, with 7 bases lying between them. The CDR3 bases are TGTGCCAGCAGGGACTTTAACACCGGGGAGCTGTTTTTT. Protein: CASRDFNTGELFF.

The chain joins TRBV9 to TRBJ2-1; D perhaps matches TRBD2 (6 bases). Germline lookup yields CDR1 SGDLS and CDR2 YYNGEE. CDR3 length equals 16 residues. The ends were cut back, 4 bases at V and 9 bases at J, with 23 bases in the middle. CDR3 nucleotides: TGTGCCAGCAGCCCTACTATGGGAGGCCTCGGGGGTGAGCAGTTCTTC. Protein: CASSPTMGGLGGEQFF.

This clonotype appeared a few times. J is TRBJ2-1 and V is TRBV9, with 7 bases that match TRBD2. The germline CDR1 and CDR2 sequences are SGDLS and YYNGEE. This CDR3 region has 14 residues. The junction had 6 bases not matched to a gene; V was cut back by 2 bases and J by 7 bases. CDR3 amino acids: CASSVASGLNEQFF. The DNA for the CDR3 is TGTGCCAGCAGCGTGGCTAGCGGTTTAAATGAGCAGTTCTTC.

This clonotype appeared many times. The chain has TRBV6-1 and TRBJ2-3; D unclear. This CDR3 region has 14 residues. V was shortened by 3 bases and J by 1 base, with 8 bases between the two germline ends. CDR1 is MNHNS and CDR2 is SASEGT in the germline V gene. The CDR3 sequence: CASSDFAGTDTQYF. The CDR3 DNA follows: TGTGCCAGCAGTGATTTCGCAGGCACAGATACGCAGTATTTT.

The gene calls are TRBV11-2 and TRBJ2-2; 7 positions match TRBD1. Germline-derived CDR1 and CDR2 are SGHAT and FQNNGV. CDR3 length equals 16 residues. J gave up 4 bases and V 1 base, and 6 bases lay outside the gene matches. CDR3 nucleotides: TGTGCCAGCAGCTTAGGAGCAGGGGGAGTCACCGGGGAGCTGTTTTTT. Protein sequence: CASSLGAGGVTGELFF.

This chain links TRBV6-1 with TRBJ1-6, with TRBD1 matching 8 bases. V lost 10 bases to trimming and J lost 16 bases; unmatched junction nucleotides: 15. There are 13 residues in the CDR3. Germline V lookup: CDR1 MNHNS, CDR2 SASEGT. The CDR3 nucleotides are TGTGCCATCGGAGGACAGGGTCGTGGTTCGCTCCACTTT. Translated: CAIGGQGRGSLHF.

This chain connects TRBV20-1 to TRBJ2-7, with D perhaps matching TRBD1 (6 bases). Trimming shortened V by 1 base and J by 2 bases, and 21 bases separated the two germline ends. This CDR3 region has 17 residues. Germline CDR1 is DFQATT and CDR2 is SNEGSKA (reference sequence). Written as DNA, the CDR3 is TGCAGTGCTAGAGGCCGGGGCACACAGGGTAACCCCTACGAGCAGTACTTC. It codes for CSARGRGTQGNPYEQYF.

The table lists this clonotype with many counts. This chain uses TRBV2 with TRBJ2-3; TRBD1 is a possible D gene (6 bases). The CDR3 contains 13 residues. Trimming pared 6 bases from V and 2 bases from J, leaving 9 bases between. Germline-derived CDR1 and CDR2 are SNHLY and FYNNEI. CDR3 sequence (DNA): TGTGCCAGCAGGACAGGAGACACAGATACGCAGTATTTT. It encodes CASRTGDTDTQYF.

V gene TRBV28 combines with J gene TRBJ2-1, with D possibly being TRBD1 (5 bases). The CDR3 is 13 amino acids. V dropped 7 bases and J dropped 8 bases, with 15 bases sitting between them. Germline V CDR1 and CDR2: MDHEN, SYDVKM. The CDR3 reads CASKITGNDEQFF. The DNA for the CDR3 is TGTGCCAGCAAGATCACAGGTAACGATGAGCAGTTCTTC.

This clonotype has a count of ten or more. V is TRBV6-1 and J is TRBJ1-1; D is ambiguous. The V end was cut by 6 bases, the J end by 1 base, with 6 bases between. This CDR3 comprises 12 residues. CDR1 MNHNS and CDR2 SASEGT come from the germline V gene. The CDR3 loop reads CASREANTEAFF. The CDR3 bases are TGTGCCAGCAGAGAGGCGAACACTGAAGCTTTCTTT.

This clonotype was observed many times. V gene TRBV6-1 combines with J gene TRBJ2-3, with 8 bases matching TRBD2. Germline assignment: CDR1 MNHNS and CDR2 SASEGT. The CDR3 is 16 amino acids. Trimming removed 5 bases from V and 6 bases from J; junction bases left unmatched: 13. CDR3 in amino acids: CASSLGTSNSFDTQYF. CDR3 sequence (DNA): TGTGCCAGCAGTCTCGGGACTAGTAACTCCTTCGATACGCAGTATTTT.

This clonotype was counted between two and nine times. A read error may be the cause here, since a much bigger clone is one base away. CDR3 region: CATQGSYGQYF. The CDR3 DNA is TGTGCCACACAGGGTTCCTACGGGCAGTACTTC. This sequence joins TRBV28 and TRBJ2-7, with a tentative D call TRBD1 (6 bases). The CDR3 spans 11 residues. The germline V gene encodes CDR1 MDHEN and CDR2 SYDVKM.

V gene TRBV5-5 combines with J gene TRBJ2-5; tentatively, D is TRBD1 (6 bases). This CDR3 contains 17 residues. Trimming pared 4 bases from V and 2 bases from J, leaving 21 bases between. CDR1 SGHKS and CDR2 YYEKEE come from the germline V gene (reference sequence). This CDR3 is CASSPLRLAGAQETQYF. The CDR3, as DNA: TGTGCCAGCAGCCCCCTCCGGCTGGCAGGGGCACAAGAGACCCAGTACTTC.